The 25 T cell receptor beta chains below come from one sample, sequenced in a study of blood T cell repertoires in COVID-19. Produced via immunoSEQ multiplex PCR; TCRdb's table is partial and in-frame only. There are about 190,000 clones in the sample; more than 75% occur only once, and about a sixth lies in the top ten. The specimen sequenced was PBMCs or T cells enriched from blood (not recorded which). These receptors were collected from a woman in her 50s with acute COVID-19.

As regards this clone: Other DNA sequences from this sample encode an identical CDR3 as well. This chain joins TRBV3-1 (or the pseudogene TRBV3-2) and TRBJ2-2, with 9 bases matching TRBD1. The CDR3 loop spans 13 amino acids. Germline V CDR1 and CDR2: LGHDT, YNNKEL (reference sequence). The ends lost 4 bases at V and 6 bases at J; junction bases unmatched: 0. The CDR3: CASSRQGAGELFF. Here the CDR3 DNA reads TGTGCCAGCAGCCGACAGGGGGCCGGGGAGCTGTTTTTT.

In nucleotides, the CDR3 is TGTGCCAGCAGCTTATTTAGCGGGGGGGACCCGAACATTCAGTACTTC. Translating it yields CASSLFSGGDPNIQYF. This rearrangement joins TRBV7-9 to TRBJ2-4, with 11 bases matching TRBD2. Trimming at V came to 2 bases and at J to 7 bases, leaving 7 bases not matched to a gene. CDR3 length: 16 amino acids. CDR1 is SEHNR, CDR2 FQNEAQ, per germline (reference sequence).

The chain employs TRBV19 and TRBJ2-4; D might be TRBD1 (6 bases). Trimming pared 3 bases from V and 1 base from J, leaving 7 bases between. This CDR3 spans 14 amino acids. Germline V gene sequence: CDR1 LNHDA, CDR2 SQIVND (reference sequence). For the CDR3, the DNA is TGTGCCAGTAGTATTCAGGGGGCCAAAAACATTCAGTACTTC. Amino acids: CASSIQGAKNIQYF.

This sequence joins TRBV3-1 (or the pseudogene TRBV3-2) and TRBJ1-3, with a tentative D call TRBD1 (5 bases). Germline loops: CDR1 LGHDT, CDR2 YNNKEL (reference sequence). This CDR3 is built from 19 residues. V was clipped by 0 bases and J by 0 bases, with 18 bases between them. In DNA form, the CDR3 reads TGTGCCAGCAGCCAAGAGATTTGGGGGACTGGTGGCTCTGGAAACACCATATATTTT. Translation: CASSQEIWGTGGSGNTIYF.

CDR3 nucleotide sequence: TGCGCCAGCAGTGACGGCTCTGGGGCCAACGTCCTGACTTTC. Translated: CASSDGSGANVLTF. The J gene is TRBJ2-6, the V gene TRBV10-1; the D is unclear. CDR3 length: 14 amino acids. Germline V gives CDR1 WNHNN, CDR2 SYGVQD (reference sequence). Deletions cut 3 bases from V and 0 bases from J, with 3 bases between.

The V and J genes are TRBV7-6 and TRBJ2-3; D perhaps matches TRBD2 (5 bases). In germline, CDR1 is SGHVS, CDR2 FNYEAQ. The CDR3 runs 15 residues. The V and J ends lost 1 base and 0 bases respectively, with 8 bases between them. In DNA form, the CDR3 reads TGTGCCAGCAGCTTAGTTCCGGGGAGCACAGATACGCAGTATTTT. This gives the protein CASSLVPGSTDTQYF.

The chain links TRBV7-2 to TRBJ2-2; D is ambiguous. CDR1 is SGHTA, CDR2 FQGNSA, per germline. V lost 2 bases, J lost 4 bases, and 5 bases lay in between. The CDR3 is made up of 13 amino acids. The CDR3 sequence is CASSLLSTGELFF. The CDR3 DNA reads as TGTGCCAGCAGCTTATTGAGCACCGGGGAGCTGTTTTTT.

The genes are TRBV19 and TRBJ1-3; possibly TRBD1 for D (5 bases). The ends were cut back, 6 bases at V and 0 bases at J, with 9 bases in the middle. Looked up from germline, CDR1 is LNHDA and CDR2 is SQIVND (reference sequence). The CDR3 length is 14 residues. The CDR3 spells CASRRGSSGNTIYF. CDR3 coding DNA: TGTGCCAGTAGGCGGGGGAGCTCTGGAAACACCATATATTTT.

In DNA form, the CDR3 reads TGCGCCAGCAGCTTGGCCCTCCGGGGGGATGGCTACACCTTC. Protein sequence: CASSLALRGDGYTF. This sequence joins TRBV5-1 and TRBJ1-2, with D tentatively TRBD1 (5 bases). The ends were cut back, 0 bases at V and 6 bases at J, with 12 bases in the middle. Germline loops: CDR1 SGHRS, CDR2 YFSETQ. The CDR3 runs to 14 residues.

J is TRBJ1-2 and V is TRBV6-5; 9 positions agree with TRBD1. The CDR3 has 15 amino acids. The V gene end was trimmed by 0 bases and the J gene end by 6 bases; junction bases not matched to a gene: 5. Germline values: CDR1 MNHEY, CDR2 SVGAGI. The CDR3 is CASSYSNRGQDGYTF. Written as DNA, the CDR3 is TGTGCCAGCAGTTACTCCAACAGGGGGCAGGATGGCTACACCTTC.

J is TRBJ1-6 and V is TRBV7-8; 12 bases map to TRBD1. The germline V gene encodes CDR1 SGHVS and CDR2 FQNEAQ. After removal of 5 bases from V and 10 bases from J, the junction contained 12 bases not matched to a gene. The CDR3 runs to 17 residues. CDR3 sequence (DNA): TGTGCCAGCAGCCAAAGGCCCGGGACAGGGGGCGGGTCACCCCTCCACTTT. Amino acid sequence: CASSQRPGTGGGSPLHF.

The rearrangement joins TRBV6-5 to TRBJ1-1; D unresolved. V was pared by 5 bases and J by 1 base, with 14 bases between. This CDR3 contains 15 residues. CDR1 MNHEY and CDR2 SVGAGI come from the germline V gene. The CDR3 protein is CASSTAGVSNTEAFF. In nucleotides, the CDR3 is TGTGCCAGCAGTACGGCAGGTGTATCGAACACTGAAGCTTTCTTT.

The chain carries TRBV6-2 or TRBV6-3 and TRBJ1-1, with 8 bases matching TRBD1. CDR3 length: 16 amino acids. Looked up from germline, CDR1 is MNHEY and CDR2 is SVGEGT. Trimming took 6 bases from V and 4 from J; bases not matched to a gene: 13. The chain's CDR3 is CASSGLSRGPSTEAFF. CDR3 bases: TGTGCCAGCAGCGGACTGTCCAGGGGGCCCTCCACTGAAGCTTTCTTT.

This rearrangement joins TRBV6-2 or TRBV6-3 to TRBJ2-1; D uncertain. The CDR3 has 15 amino acids. V lost 0 bases, J lost 1 base, and 7 bases lay in between. Looked up from germline, CDR1 is MNHEY and CDR2 is SVGEGT. The CDR3 bases are TGTGCCAGCAGTTACTCGAGGCAGTCCTACAATGAGCAGTTCTTC. Protein sequence: CASSYSRQSYNEQFF.

This clone has only one observation. V usage is TRBV19 and J usage is TRBJ1-3; D remains ambiguous. This CDR3 has 14 amino acids. Germline V CDR1 and CDR2: LNHDA, SQIVND (reference sequence). Trimming removed 3 bases at V and 0 bases at J, with 6 bases between. CDR3 in amino acids: CASSIGSSGNTIYF. The CDR3, as DNA: TGTGCCAGTAGTATTGGTAGCTCTGGAAACACCATATATTTT. The whole variable domain, filled in from reference TRBV19 and TRBJ1-3, reads DGGITQSPKYLFRKEGQNVTLSCEQNLNHDAMYWYRQDPGQGLRLIYYSQIVNDFQKGDIAEGYSVSREKKESFPLTVTSAQKNPTAFYLCASSIGSSGNTIYFGEGSWLTVV.

The chain joins TRBV6-2 or TRBV6-3 to TRBJ2-6; D uncertain. V lost 2 bases to trimming and J lost 1 base, with 9 bases between them. CDR1 and CDR2 (germline): MNHEY, SVGEGT. The CDR3 covers 16 residues. The DNA for the CDR3 is TGTGCCAGCAGTTACATAGTAGCTTCTGGGGCCAACGTCCTGACTTTC. It specifies CASSYIVASGANVLTF.

This chain links TRBV11-2 with TRBJ1-1; 8 bases are a match to TRBD1. This CDR3 comprises 18 residues. The germline V gene has CDR1 SGHAT and CDR2 FQNNGV. J was trimmed by 0 bases and V by 3 bases; bases with no gene match: 12. The CDR3 sequence is CASSFRQGIGFMNTEAFF. The CDR3 DNA reads TGTGCCAGCAGCTTTAGACAGGGGATAGGATTCATGAACACTGAAGCTTTCTTT.

This chain uses TRBV6-5 with TRBJ2-2, with 12 bases identical to TRBD1. CDR1 and CDR2 from the germline V gene are MNHEY and SVGAGI. This CDR3 spans 15 amino acids. After removal of 5 bases from V and 8 bases from J, the junction contained 6 bases not matched to a gene. CDR3 sequence (DNA): TGTGCCAGCAGTCGCGGGACAGGGGGCTGGGGGGAGCTGTTTTTT. Its protein product is CASSRGTGGWGELFF.

The rearrangement joins TRBV6-1 to TRBJ1-5; weak D call: TRBD1 (5 bases). The V end was cut by 4 bases, the J end by 0 bases, with 22 bases between. The germline gives CDR1 MNHNS, CDR2 SASEGT. The CDR3 sequence is 19 residues long. CDR3 DNA sequence: TGTGCCAGCAGTGGAACCAGGGACTTCCCTCAGTATAGCAATCAGCCCCAGCATTTT. Protein product: CASSGTRDFPQYSNQPQHF.

The chain combines TRBV27 with TRBJ1-1; D is undetermined. Looked up from germline, CDR1 is MNHEY and CDR2 is SMNVEV (reference sequence). The CDR3 loop spans 11 amino acids. With 5 bases removed from V and 10 bases from J, the gap between germline ends came to 11 bases. The DNA of the CDR3 is TGTGCCAGCAGTAGCGGGGTGGGAGCTTTCTTT. Protein: CASSSGVGAFF.

This rearrangement joins TRBV27 to TRBJ2-3; 8 bases map to TRBD1. The V and J ends lost 4 bases and 6 bases, in that order; junction bases with no gene match: 9. The CDR3 has 15 residues. CDR1 and CDR2 from the germline V gene are MNHEY and SMNVEV (reference sequence). The DNA for the CDR3 is TGTGCCAGCAGTTCTCCGGGACAGGTCAGGGATACGCAGTATTTT. Translating gives CASSSPGQVRDTQYF.

The V gene is TRBV3-1 (or the pseudogene TRBV3-2), the J gene TRBJ1-5; 9 nucleotides match TRBD1. In germline, CDR1 is LGHDT, CDR2 YNNKEL (reference sequence). Germline trimming cut 4 bases from V and 6 bases from J; bases unmatched to any gene: 10. CDR3 length: 16 residues. The CDR3 region has the DNA TGTGCCAGCAGCCCCTCGGGACAGGGAAGAGGTCAGCCCCAGCATTTT. It specifies CASSPSGQGRGQPQHF.

The genes are TRBV4-3 and TRBJ2-2; TRBD2 matches 8 bases. Looked up from germline, CDR1 is LGHNA and CDR2 is YSLEER. Unmatched junction bases numbered 15, after V lost 2 bases and J lost 4 bases. The CDR3 loop spans 19 amino acids. This CDR3 reads CASSQFLLREEFGTGELFF. CDR3 in DNA: TGCGCCAGCAGCCAATTCCTTTTGCGGGAGGAATTCGGCACCGGGGAGCTGTTTTTT.

The rearrangement links TRBV19 to TRBJ2-3; 12 bases align to TRBD2. The germline V gene encodes CDR1 LNHDA and CDR2 SQIVND (reference sequence). This CDR3 has 16 residues. The trim removed 5 bases at V and 4 bases at J, leaving 7 bases unmatched. This chain's CDR3 is CASSLAGGNPPDTQYF. The CDR3 nucleotides are TGTGCCAGTAGTCTAGCGGGGGGGAACCCGCCAGATACGCAGTATTTT.

CDR3 in amino acids: CATSDSRYMNTEAFF. The CDR3 nucleotides read TGTGCCACCAGTGATTCGAGGTATATGAACACTGAAGCTTTCTTT. The V and J genes are TRBV24-1 and TRBJ1-1; unclear D gene. V lost 2 bases, J lost 0 bases, and 9 bases lay in between. Germline V CDR1 and CDR2: KGHDR, SFDVKD. The CDR3 runs to 15 residues.